The 5 T cell receptor beta chains in this list originate from one sample, sequenced in a study of T-cell reconstitution after alpha-beta-depleted transplantation in children. TCRbeta library construction was performed incorporating unique molecular identifiers. TCRdb ran MiXCR on the PCR reads and lists one entry per CDR3 protein. The repertoire holds about 980,000 distinct CDR3 sequences, with roughly 29% as singletons. Sequencing was performed on PBMCs, mostly from graft donor cells, taken 360 days after TCRalphabeta/CD19-depleted stem cell transplant. These TCRs come from a boy in the first two years of life who had a stem cell transplant for SCID, so the T cells may come from the graft donor.

The J gene is TRBJ1-2, the V gene TRBV29-1; D ambiguous. CDR1 and CDR2 from the germline V gene are SQVTM and ANQGSEA. V was clipped by 1 base and J by 0 bases, with 9 bases between them. The CDR3 is 14 amino acids. CDR3 DNA: TGCAGCGTTGAAGTGTGGGATTCTAACTATGGCTACACCTTC. It is translated as CSVEVWDSNYGYTF.

V is TRBV5-1 and J is TRBJ2-1; D is perhaps TRBD1 (6 bases). The germline CDR1 and CDR2 sequences are SGHRS and YFSETQ. Trimming removed 4 bases at V and 0 bases at J, with 17 bases between. This CDR3 is built from 17 residues. The CDR3 DNA follows: TGCGCCAGCAGCGTGAATTACAGGGCTAGCTCCTACAATGAGCAGTTCTTC. Amino acids: CASSVNYRASSYNEQFF.

This chain uses TRBV29-1 with TRBJ1-1; D call uncertain. CDR1 is SQVTM and CDR2 is ANQGSEA in the germline V gene. The CDR3 totals 12 residues. The V gene lost 5 bases and the J gene lost 4 bases, with 11 bases spanning the gap. CDR3 coding DNA: TGCAGCGTTATCGGGGTTAGCACTGAAGCTTTCTTT. Translation: CSVIGVSTEAFF.

The genes are TRBV21-1 and TRBJ2-1; the tabulated D call, TRBD1, remains unverified against the DNA. TRBV21-1 is a pseudogene locus. The CDR3 consists of 16 residues. This chain's CDR3 is CASSKEGRASYNEQFF. CDR3 DNA sequence: TGTGCCAGCAGCAAAGAGGGCAGGGCCTCTTACAATGAGCAGTTCTTC.

V and J are TRBV27 and TRBJ1-5, with a tentative D call TRBD1 (6 bases). Germline V gives CDR1 MNHEY, CDR2 SMNVEV (reference sequence). Trimming pared 2 bases from V and 3 bases from J, leaving 17 bases between. The CDR3 sequence is 17 residues long. The CDR3: CASSLLGGTPHNQPQHF. The DNA of the CDR3 is TGTGCCAGCAGTTTACTGGGGGGGACACCTCACAATCAGCCCCAGCATTTT.